Following are 32 T cell receptor beta chains from one sample sequenced in a study of siplizumab effects on memory and regulatory T cells. In the mixed lymphocyte reaction, cells were cocultured for 6 days at 37°C. Assay used: immunoSEQ multiplex PCR; TCRdb lists only in-frame clones, some missing. Here the sample spans just under 8,000 clones, about 40% being singletons. The antigens for these receptors are not known. Sequenced input: CFSE-low (dividing) CD8+ T cells sorted from an allogeneic mixed lymphocyte reaction. These TCRs come from a human donor in good health; the cells came from an allogeneic mixed lymphocyte reaction.

In the case of this clone: A far more abundant clone sits one base away, making this likely a read error. The chain employs TRBV4-2 and TRBJ2-7, with 7 bases lining up with TRBD2. This CDR3 comprises 15 residues. CDR1 is LGHNA and CDR2 is YNFKEQ in the germline V gene. Trimming removed 1 base from V and 0 bases from J; junction bases left unmatched: 3. The CDR3 DNA reads as TGTGCCAGCAGCCAAGTAGCGGGTAGCTCCTACGAGCAGTACTTC. Its translation is CASSQVAGSSYEQYF.

In its sample, this clone is medium-sized. The V and J genes are TRBV19 and TRBJ1-3; D is perhaps TRBD1 (5 bases). This CDR3 has 16 residues. Germline V gives CDR1 LNHDA, CDR2 SQIVND (reference sequence). Trimming shortened V by 7 bases and J by 0 bases, and 16 bases separated the two germline ends. The CDR3 DNA reads TGTGCCAGTAACCAGGGTCGGGTTCACTCTGGAAACACCATATATTTT. It encodes CASNQGRVHSGNTIYF. Combining the CDR3 with reference TRBV19 and TRBJ1-3 gives the whole variable domain DGGITQSPKYLFRKEGQNVTLSCEQNLNHDAMYWYRQDPGQGLRLIYYSQIVNDFQKGDIAEGYSVSREKKESFPLTVTSAQKNPTAFYLCASNQGRVHSGNTIYFGEGSWLTVV.

Details on this clone: One junction end disagrees with the germline gene, perhaps due to a read error. V is TRBV5-5 and J is TRBJ2-7; either TRBD1 or TRBD2 may fit D (5 bases each). Germline assignment: CDR1 SGHKS and CDR2 YYEKEE (reference sequence). The CDR3 consists of 14 residues. The CDR3 loop reads CASSIGTASYEQYF. The CDR3 DNA sequence: TGCGCCAGCAGCATTGGGACGGCCTCCTACGAGCAGTACTTC.

This clone is medium-sized (0.01 to 0.1%) in the sample. The CDR3 DNA reads TGTGCCAGCAGCTCCAACAGGGGCCGAGGTTCGTACGAGCAGTACTTC. Translation gives CASSSNRGRGSYEQYF. The chain uses TRBV5-8 and TRBJ2-7, with TRBD1 matching 7 bases. Germline V gives CDR1 SGHTS, CDR2 YDEGEE. V shed 3 bases and J 4 bases; nucleotides not matched to a gene: 13. The CDR3 is 16 amino acids.

This clone is labeled medium-sized. The sample holds other DNA sequences that translate to the same CDR3. J is TRBJ1-2 and V is TRBV27; 7 bases are a match to TRBD1. The V gene's germline CDR1 is MNHEY and CDR2 SMNVEV (reference sequence). The CDR3 is 14 amino acids. After removal of 4 bases from V and 4 bases from J, the junction contained 6 bases not matched to a gene. CDR3: CASSSYRDSYGYTF. The CDR3, as DNA: TGTGCCAGCAGTTCTTACCGGGACAGCTATGGCTACACCTTC.

A note on this clone: Its ends do not fully match the called genes, so a read error is possible. The rearrangement uses TRBV5-4 and TRBJ2-7; perhaps TRBD2 as D (6 bases). From germline, CDR1 is SGHNT and CDR2 YYREEE (reference sequence). There are 15 residues in the CDR3. CDR3: CAGSLAAGSSYEQYF. The DNA of the CDR3 is TGTGCCGGCAGCTTGGCCGCGGGGAGCTCCTACGAGCAGTACTTC.

This clone has a handful of counts. The chain couples TRBV6-6 to TRBJ2-1, with D unclear. Trimming took off 0 bases at V and 4 bases at J, with 4 bases between the two ends. The CDR3 contains 13 residues. Germline V gene data show CDR1 as MNHNY and CDR2 as SVGAGI (reference sequence). In DNA, the CDR3 is TGTGCCAGCAGTTACTCTGCGTACAATGAGCAGTTCTTC. It codes for CASSYSAYNEQFF.

The genes are TRBV5-1 and TRBJ2-1; D is unclear. This CDR3 comprises 12 residues. V was clipped by 4 bases and J by 4 bases, with 6 bases between them. Germline CDR1 reads SGHRS; CDR2 reads YFSETQ. The CDR3 reads CASSGGYNEQFF. Here the CDR3 DNA reads TGCGCCAGCAGCGGCGGTTACAATGAGCAGTTCTTC.

The rearrangement joins TRBV6-1 to TRBJ2-2; D not certain. The germline V gene has CDR1 MNHNS and CDR2 SASEGT. CDR3 size: 12 residues. V lost 5 bases and J 9 bases, leaving 10 bases between the germline ends. The CDR3 nucleotides are TGTGCCAGCAGTTTGGGTTACAGGGAGCTGTTTTTT. Encoded protein: CASSLGYRELFF.

This clone came up a few times. This chain joins TRBV14 and TRBJ2-3; maybe TRBD1 (5 bases). The CDR3 sequence is 13 residues long. V shed 4 bases and J shed 4 bases, with 9 bases lying between them. Germline values: CDR1 SGHDN, CDR2 FVKESK. The CDR3 DNA reads TGTGCCAGCAGCCTGATAGGGGCAGATACGCAGTATTTT. The encoded protein is CASSLIGADTQYF. Using reference TRBV14 and TRBJ2-3 for the parts outside the CDR3, the full variable domain is EAGVTQFPSHSVIEKGQTVTLRCDPISGHDNLYWYRRVMGKEIKFLLHFVKESKQDESGMPNNRFLAERTGGTYSTLKVQPAELEDSGVYFCASSLIGADTQYFGPGTRLTVL.

Notes on this clone: This may arise from a read error, as a much more abundant clone is one base away. The same CDR3 is also encoded by other DNA sequences in this sample. This chain links TRBV19 with TRBJ2-3, with 7 nucleotides matching TRBD1. Germline CDR1 is LNHDA and CDR2 is SQIVND (reference sequence). J was trimmed by 5 bases and V by 6 bases; bases with no gene match: 2. There are 12 residues in the CDR3. CDR3 sequence (DNA): TGTGCCAGTAGACAGGGGTTAGATACGCAGTATTTT. This gives the protein CASRQGLDTQYF.

J is TRBJ2-1 and V is TRBV21-1. TRBV21-1 is an annotated pseudogene. This CDR3 has 15 residues. The CDR3 loop reads CASSKAMGSYNEQFF. The CDR3 region has the DNA TGTGCCAGCAGCAAAGCAATGGGTAGCTACAATGAGCAGTTCTTC.

This clone was seen a handful of times. This chain connects TRBV19 to TRBJ1-1; D call uncertain. The CDR3 loop spans 17 amino acids. Germline CDR1 reads LNHDA; CDR2 reads SQIVND (reference sequence). V was clipped by 5 bases and J by 0 bases, with 19 bases between them. In DNA form, the CDR3 reads TGTGCCAGTAGTCCCCCCCCCGGGTCGGGTATGAACACTGAAGCTTTCTTT. Its translation is CASSPPPGSGMNTEAFF.

This clone was detected only a few times. The chain is built from TRBV11-3 and TRBJ2-7; D is tentatively TRBD1 or TRBD2 (5 bases each). This CDR3 is built from 15 residues. Looked up from germline, CDR1 is SGHNT and CDR2 is YENEEA. V shed 2 bases and J shed 4 bases, with 15 bases lying between them. CDR3 residues: CASSLNGGRPYEQYF. DNA for the CDR3: TGTGCCAGCAGCTTAAATGGGGGTCGACCTTACGAGCAGTACTTC.

This clone was found once. The chain joins TRBV21-1 to TRBJ2-5; the D call TRBD1 from the table was never checked on the DNA. TRBV21-1 is labeled a pseudogene. The CDR3 length is 14 residues. CDR3 loop: CASSKVTDQETQYF. CDR3 coding DNA: TGTGCCAGCAGCAAAGTAACAGACCAAGAGACCCAGTACTTC.

This clone rates as medium-sized. This chain joins TRBV9 and TRBJ2-7; 10 nucleotides agree with TRBD1. The CDR3 has 14 residues. Germline V gene lookup returns CDR1 SGDLS and CDR2 YYNGEE. Unmatched junction bases numbered 5, after V lost 4 bases and J lost 4 bases. The CDR3 DNA reads as TGTGCCAGCAGCCCAGGGACAGGGGATTACGAGCAGTACTTC. Its translation: CASSPGTGDYEQYF.

The V gene is TRBV7-2, the J gene TRBJ2-7, with TRBD1 identical over 8 bases. The CDR3 is 15 residues long. The germline gives CDR1 SGHTA, CDR2 FQGNSA. Trimming cost V 4 bases and J 0 bases; bases outside gene matches: 5. DNA for the CDR3: TGTGCCAGCAGCTCCGGACAGGGCCGCTCCTACGAGCAGTACTTC. It codes for CASSSGQGRSYEQYF. The complete variable domain, with remaining parts taken from reference TRBV7-2 and TRBJ2-7, reads GAGVSQSPSNKVTEKGKDVELRCDPISGHTALYWYRQSLGQGLEFLIYFQGNSAPDKSGLPSDRFSAERTGGSVSTLTIQRTQQEDSAVYLCASSSGQGRSYEQYFGPGTRLTVT.

The J gene is TRBJ2-1, the V gene TRBV4-1; possible D gene TRBD2, 6 bases. Germline V gene lookup returns CDR1 MGHRA and CDR2 YSYEKL. Trimming stripped 3 bases from V and 0 bases from J, with 15 bases between. CDR3 length: 17 amino acids. The CDR3 is CASSHPPNGSSYNEQFF. In DNA form, the CDR3 reads TGCGCCAGCAGCCACCCCCCGAACGGGAGCTCCTACAATGAGCAGTTCTTC.

This clone showed up just a few times. The chain carries TRBV11-2 and TRBJ2-1; D might be TRBD1 or TRBD2, each matching 5 bases. V lost 4 bases, J lost 4 bases, and 20 bases lay in between. The CDR3 is 17 residues long. CDR1 is SGHAT and CDR2 is FQNNGV in the germline V gene. The CDR3 is CASSSAPGWERYNEQFF. CDR3 bases: TGTGCCAGCAGCTCAGCACCAGGGTGGGAGAGGTACAATGAGCAGTTCTTC.

This clone was seen only a few times. This rearrangement joins TRBV7-2 to TRBJ2-2, with D hard to call. Germline loops: CDR1 SGHTA, CDR2 FQGNSA. V lost 5 bases to trimming and J lost 5 bases, with 15 bases between them. The CDR3 runs to 15 residues. CDR3: CASSNKIGLTGELFF. CDR3 bases: TGTGCCAGCAGCAACAAGATTGGCCTGACCGGGGAGCTGTTTTTT.

This clone turned up a few times. The rearrangement joins TRBV4-3 to TRBJ2-7; D remains unclear. CDR1 is LGHNA and CDR2 is YSLEER in the germline V gene. The CDR3 length is 15 residues. V was pared by 0 bases and J by 0 bases, with 9 bases between. The CDR3 DNA follows: TGCGCCAGCAGCCAAGAGGCTCTTAGCTCCTACGAGCAGTACTTC. Protein sequence: CASSQEALSSYEQYF.

The V gene is TRBV14, the J gene TRBJ1-2; D unclear. CDR1 and CDR2 (germline): SGHDN, FVKESK. The V end was cut by 3 bases, the J end by 11 bases, with 16 bases between. The CDR3 totals 13 residues. This CDR3 is CASSQHPRSMYTF. The CDR3 coding sequence is TGTGCCAGCAGCCAGCACCCCCGTTCGATGTACACCTTC.

In this sample, this clone is medium-sized. The chain uses TRBV29-1 and TRBJ1-2, with D possibly TRBD1 on 5 matching bases. CDR3 length: 11 amino acids. Trimming removed 3 bases from V and 8 bases from J, with 10 bases in between. The V gene's germline CDR1 is SQVTM and CDR2 ANQGSEA. The CDR3 loop reads CSVDEGRGYTF. CDR3 coding DNA: TGCAGCGTTGATGAGGGGCGCGGCTACACCTTC.

This clone showed up just a few times. The chain employs TRBV29-1 and TRBJ2-1; 11 bases match TRBD2. The CDR3 has 18 residues. Per the germline V gene, CDR1 is SQVTM and CDR2 is ANQGSEA. J gave up 3 bases and V 2 bases, and 12 bases lay outside the gene matches. The CDR3 DNA follows: TGCAGCGTTGAATTCCTGCCTAGCGGGAGGATCATCTACAATGAGCAGTTCTTC. It translates to CSVEFLPSGRIIYNEQFF.

This clone was seen ten or more times. V gene TRBV27 combines with J gene TRBJ2-3; D call uncertain. V shed 4 bases and J shed 3 bases, with 8 bases lying between them. CDR3 length equals 13 residues. The germline CDR1 and CDR2 sequences are MNHEY and SMNVEV (reference sequence). The CDR3: CASSWSFTDTQYF. DNA of the CDR3: TGTGCCAGCAGTTGGAGTTTTACAGATACGCAGTATTTT.

This clone rates as medium-sized. This chain connects TRBV7-6 to TRBJ1-5, with unresolved D. Germline CDR1 SGHVS, CDR2 FNYEAQ. The CDR3 is 14 residues long. V dropped 1 base and J dropped 7 bases, with 11 bases sitting between them. Here the CDR3 DNA reads TGTGCCAGCAGCTTAGAAGCGGAGAGGCAGCCCCAGCATTTT. Its translation: CASSLEAERQPQHF.

V usage is TRBV6-6 and J usage is TRBJ1-1; D not resolved. The germline CDR1 and CDR2 sequences are MNHNY and SVGAGI (reference sequence). V lost 0 bases and J lost 7, with 9 bases in between. This CDR3 contains 13 residues. CDR3 coding DNA: TGTGCCAGCAGTTACTCAATCGGGGTTGAAGCTTTCTTT. Translated: CASSYSIGVEAFF.

The rearrangement uses TRBV11-2 and TRBJ2-7; D is unclear. CDR1 is SGHAT and CDR2 is FQNNGV in the germline V gene. CDR3 length: 13 residues. Trimming pared 0 bases from V and 5 bases from J, leaving 8 bases between. CDR3: CASSLDPPDEQYF. The CDR3 nucleotides are TGTGCCAGCAGCTTAGATCCCCCCGACGAGCAGTACTTC.

This clone has only a few counts. This rearrangement joins TRBV6-5 to TRBJ2-2; D ambiguous. CDR1 MNHEY and CDR2 SVGAGI come from the germline V gene. Trimming stripped 8 bases from V and 6 bases from J, with 4 bases between. CDR3 length: 10 amino acids. CDR3 amino acids: CASFSGELFF. DNA for the CDR3: TGTGCCAGCTTTTCCGGGGAGCTGTTTTTT.

This rearrangement joins TRBV9 to TRBJ2-1; D unclear. Germline loops: CDR1 SGDLS, CDR2 YYNGEE. Trimming removed 0 bases at V and 2 bases at J, with 6 bases between. This CDR3 spans 14 amino acids. The DNA of the CDR3 is TGTGCCAGCAGCGTAGTAGGTACCTACAATGAGCAGTTCTTC. Translating it yields CASSVVGTYNEQFF.

In its sample, this clone was seen a few times. The chain is built from TRBV10-3 and TRBJ2-7; D is possibly TRBD1 or TRBD2 (5 bases each). This CDR3 spans 14 amino acids. V was trimmed by 7 bases and J by 3 bases, leaving 16 bases between them. CDR1 and CDR2 (germline): ENHRY, SYGVKD. CDR3 protein: CAIKTTGGGYEQYF. In nucleotides, the CDR3 is TGTGCCATCAAAACTACAGGCGGAGGCTACGAGCAGTACTTC.

CDR3 bases: TGTGCCAGCAGCTTAGGGGCCGGACAGAGCGAGCAGTACTTC. Translating it yields CASSLGAGQSEQYF. V is TRBV11-3 and J is TRBJ2-7, with D perhaps TRBD1 (6 bases). CDR1 and CDR2 from the germline V gene are SGHNT and YENEEA. V shed 1 base and J shed 6 bases, with 13 bases lying between them. The CDR3 totals 14 residues.